Listed below are T cell receptor beta chains from one sample, sequenced in a study of blood T cell repertoires in COVID-19. Using immunoSEQ multiplex PCR, the repertoire was profiled, and TCRdb retains in-frame clones only, with some absent. There are over 250,000 clones in the sample; around four fifths occur only once, and more than 8% lies in the top ten. The sequencing sample was made of peripheral blood. Receptor source: a woman aged 45-65 years who had recovered from COVID-19. CDR3s include the opening cysteine and the closing phenylalanine or tryptophan. The order of the fields is D gene, V gene, J gene, clone size, CDR3 length, CDR3 protein, CDR3 DNA. D genes are given only for firm matches. Some rows mark clone size as missing; the rest say once, few, many or name a class of expanded clone.

d_gene: .; v_gene: TRBV9; j_gene: TRBJ2-3; abundance: .; len: 16; CDR3aa: CASSHTWGQSTDTQYF; CDR3nt: TGTGCCAGCAGCCACACGTGGGGGCAGAGCACAGATACGCAGTATTTT
d_gene: .; v_gene: TRBV7-8; j_gene: TRBJ2-7; abundance: .; len: 12; CDR3aa: CASSEQGYEQYF; CDR3nt: TGTGCCAGCAGCGAACAGGGCTACGAGCAGTACTTC
d_gene: .; v_gene: TRBV19; j_gene: TRBJ2-7; abundance: once; len: 12; CDR3aa: CASSVTGYEQYF; CDR3nt: TGTGCCAGTAGTGTGACGGGATACGAGCAGTACTTC
d_gene: TRBD2; v_gene: TRBV28; j_gene: TRBJ2-7; abundance: .; len: 15; CDR3aa: CASRARGGARNEQYF; CDR3nt: TGTGCCAGCAGAGCGCGCGGGGGGGCGAGGAACGAGCAGTACTTC
d_gene: .; v_gene: TRBV11-2; j_gene: TRBJ2-5; abundance: .; len: 14; CDR3aa: CASSLGRGWGTQYF; CDR3nt: TGTGCCAGCAGCTTAGGTCGGGGGTGGGGGACCCAGTACTTC
d_gene: .; v_gene: TRBV30; j_gene: TRBJ1-1; abundance: .; len: 13; CDR3aa: CAWNRVMNTEAFF; CDR3nt: TGTGCCTGGAACAGGGTCATGAACACTGAAGCTTTCTTT
d_gene: TRBD2; v_gene: TRBV10-3; j_gene: TRBJ2-2; abundance: .; len: 14; CDR3aa: CAISGTRDTGELFF; CDR3nt: TGTGCCATCAGCGGGACTAGGGACACCGGGGAGCTGTTTTTT
d_gene: TRBD2; v_gene: TRBV18; j_gene: TRBJ2-7; abundance: .; len: 13; CDR3aa: CATRGGPLAEQYF; CDR3nt: TGTGCCACCCGCGGGGGGCCCCTTGCCGAGCAGTACTTC
d_gene: .; v_gene: TRBV27; j_gene: TRBJ2-2; abundance: .; len: 14; CDR3aa: CASSLRGNTGELFF; CDR3nt: TGTGCCAGCAGTTTAAGGGGGAACACCGGGGAGCTGTTTTTT
d_gene: .; v_gene: TRBV6-1; j_gene: TRBJ1-1; abundance: .; len: 14; CDR3aa: CASSEAGSNTEAFF; CDR3nt: TGTGCCAGCAGTGAGGCAGGTTCGAACACTGAAGCTTTCTTT
d_gene: .; v_gene: TRBV6-2/TRBV6-3; j_gene: TRBJ1-5; abundance: few; len: 12; CDR3aa: CASSFHYQPQHF; CDR3nt: TGTGCCAGCAGTTTTCATTATCAGCCCCAGCATTTT